These 29 T cell receptor beta chains share one sample of origin, sequenced in a study of shared clonotypes between healthy human individuals. Assay: immunoSEQ multiplex PCR; the TCRdb copy retains only in-frame clones and omits some. The sample consists of around 700,000 clones, around 92% of them appearing once. Naive CD8 populations comprised CD45RO-negative cells positively selected for CCR7, excluding terminally differentiated effector memory CD45RA+ cells. The sequenced material came from naive CD8+ T cells sorted from blood. These receptors originate from a young man in good health.

This clone was seen ten or more times. The rearrangement uses TRBV25-1 and TRBJ2-1, with TRBD2 matching 8 bases. Germline assignment: CDR1 MGHDK and CDR2 SYGVNS. The V segment lost 3 bases and the J segment 5 bases; nucleotides outside the gene matches: 12. The CDR3 extends over 17 amino acids. The CDR3 nucleotides are TGTGCCAGCAGTGATGACGGGAGGGCCTTGTTGCACAATGAGCAGTTCTTC. As protein: CASSDDGRALLHNEQFF.

In its sample, this clone was seen a few times. The J gene is TRBJ2-5, the V gene TRBV7-2; D possibly corresponds to TRBD2 (5 bases). The CDR3 has 16 amino acids. CDR1 is SGHTA and CDR2 is FQGNSA in the germline V gene. V shed 4 bases and J shed 2 bases, with 17 bases lying between them. The CDR3 loop reads CASSSRLDSVQETQYF. In DNA, the CDR3 is TGTGCCAGCAGCTCCCGATTGGACTCGGTGCAAGAGACCCAGTACTTC.

The chain combines TRBV5-1 with TRBJ2-6; D unresolved. The germline V gene encodes CDR1 SGHRS and CDR2 YFSETQ. The V and J ends lost 3 bases and 2 bases respectively, with 3 bases between them. The CDR3 consists of 13 residues. This chain's CDR3 is CASSSPGANVLTF. CDR3 DNA sequence: TGCGCCAGCAGCTCCCCTGGGGCCAACGTCCTGACTTTC.

The V gene is TRBV4-1, the J gene TRBJ1-4; D is possibly TRBD1 (5 bases). V dropped 3 bases and J dropped 10 bases, with 15 bases sitting between them. The CDR3 loop spans 14 amino acids. CDR1 is MGHRA and CDR2 is YSYEKL in the germline V gene. The CDR3 DNA reads TGCGCCAGCAGCCAGCAGGGAATTGCGGGAAAACTGTTTTTT. Translated: CASSQQGIAGKLFF.

The genes are TRBV6-6 and TRBJ2-1, with 10 bases identical to TRBD2. The germline CDR1 and CDR2 sequences are MNHNY and SVGAGI (reference sequence). The V gene end was trimmed by 6 bases and the J gene end by 4 bases; junction bases not matched to a gene: 6. The CDR3 contains 15 residues. The CDR3 region is CASSPPAGGYNEQFF. CDR3 DNA: TGTGCCAGCAGCCCGCCAGCGGGAGGGTACAATGAGCAGTTCTTC.

V gene TRBV7-9 combines with J gene TRBJ2-7, with TRBD1 identical over 9 bases. The V and J ends lost 5 bases and 1 base, in that order; junction bases with no gene match: 6. This CDR3 has 15 residues. Germline values: CDR1 SEHNR, CDR2 FQNEAQ (reference sequence). The DNA of the CDR3 is TGTGCCAGCAGCCCATCGGACAGGGGATCCTACGAGCAGTACTTC. Translating it yields CASSPSDRGSYEQYF. The full variable domain, with the rest looked up from reference TRBV7-9 and TRBJ2-7, is DTGVSQNPRHKITKRGQNVTFRCDPISEHNRLYWYRQTLGQGPEFLTYFQNEAQLEKSRLLSDRFSAERPKGSFSTLEIQRTEQGDSAMYLCASSPSDRGSYEQYFGPGTRLTVT.

The V gene is TRBV27, the J gene TRBJ2-7, with 9 bases aligning to TRBD1. Germline CDR1 reads MNHEY; CDR2 reads SMNVEV (reference sequence). CDR3 size: 15 residues. Losses at the gene ends were 5 bases for V and 5 bases for J; bases not matched to a gene: 10. CDR3 sequence: CASSPLRDRVDEQYF. In DNA, the CDR3 is TGTGCCAGCAGTCCCCTCCGGGACAGGGTAGACGAGCAGTACTTC.

This chain uses TRBV7-2 with TRBJ2-1, with D unresolved. The germline V and J ends were trimmed by 2 bases and 4 bases, with 18 bases remaining between them. This CDR3 is 17 amino acids long. CDR1 SGHTA and CDR2 FQGNSA come from the germline V gene. CDR3: CASSLLKVGEPYNEQFF. The CDR3 DNA is TGTGCCAGCAGCTTATTGAAAGTTGGGGAACCGTACAATGAGCAGTTCTTC.

V usage is TRBV27 and J usage is TRBJ2-2; D unresolved. Trimming removed 4 bases from V and 5 bases from J, with 17 bases in between. There are 16 residues in the CDR3. CDR1 MNHEY and CDR2 SMNVEV come from the germline V gene (reference sequence). Here the CDR3 DNA reads TGTGCCAGCAGTTACGCCCCGGGCAGTCAGACCGGGGAGCTGTTTTTT. Amino acids: CASSYAPGSQTGELFF.

As regards this clone: Other DNA sequences of this sample code for an identical CDR3. V usage is TRBV7-9 and J usage is TRBJ2-1; D possibly corresponds to TRBD2 (6 bases). The CDR3 consists of 14 residues. The V end lost 3 bases, the J end lost 1 base, and 7 bases lay between the germline ends. CDR1 and CDR2 from the germline V gene are SEHNR and FQNEAQ (reference sequence). The CDR3 region has the DNA TGTGCCAGCAGCTTTGGAGGGTCCTACAATGAGCAGTTCTTC. It yields the protein CASSFGGSYNEQFF. The full variable domain, in which reference TRBV7-9 and TRBJ2-1 provide the parts outside the CDR3, is DTGVSQNPRHKITKRGQNVTFRCDPISEHNRLYWYRQTLGQGPEFLTYFQNEAQLEKSRLLSDRFSAERPKGSFSTLEIQRTEQGDSAMYLCASSFGGSYNEQFFGPGTRLTVL.

As concerns this clone: Additional DNA sequences in this sample encode the identical CDR3. This rearrangement joins TRBV7-9 to TRBJ2-7; D uncertain. Germline V lookup: CDR1 SEHNR, CDR2 FQNEAQ (reference sequence). Trimming stripped 4 bases from V and 4 bases from J, with 5 bases between. This CDR3 spans 11 amino acids. The CDR3 sequence: CASSSIYEQYF. For the CDR3, the DNA is TGTGCCAGCAGCTCGATTTACGAGCAGTACTTC.

The CDR3 DNA reads as TGTGCCAGCAGCCTGGGGCAGGGTAGCTCCTACGAGCAGTACTTC. It specifies CASSLGQGSSYEQYF. This rearrangement joins TRBV7-2 to TRBJ2-7; D perhaps matches TRBD1 (5 bases). The CDR3 spans 15 residues. The germline V gene has CDR1 SGHTA and CDR2 FQGNSA. Trimming pared 5 bases from V and 0 bases from J, leaving 14 bases between.

The CDR3: CASSLSRNTEAFF. CDR3 coding DNA: TGCGCCAGCAGCTTGTCCAGAAACACTGAAGCTTTCTTT. This rearrangement joins TRBV5-1 to TRBJ1-1; D ambiguous. The germline V gene encodes CDR1 SGHRS and CDR2 YFSETQ. V lost 1 base and J 2 bases, leaving 6 bases between the germline ends. This CDR3 spans 13 amino acids.

The chain recombines TRBV6-5 with TRBJ2-3; 7 bases match TRBD2. This CDR3 comprises 15 residues. Germline V gene data show CDR1 as MNHEY and CDR2 as SVGAGI. J gave up 2 bases and V 0 bases, and 2 bases lay outside the gene matches. The CDR3 sequence is CASSYSGGNTDTQYF. CDR3 sequence (DNA): TGTGCCAGCAGTTACTCGGGGGGGAACACAGATACGCAGTATTTT.

This clone was detected only once. The chain is built from TRBV5-5 and TRBJ1-1; D uncertain. The CDR3 length is 16 residues. V lost 1 base and J lost 0, with 13 bases in between. CDR1 SGHKS and CDR2 YYEKEE come from the germline V gene (reference sequence). DNA of the CDR3: TGTGCCAGCAGCTTGTCAGTTGTAATACTGAACACTGAAGCTTTCTTT. Encoded protein: CASSLSVVILNTEAFF.

This chain links TRBV4-1 with TRBJ2-1; TRBD2 is a possible D gene (5 bases). V dropped 5 bases and J dropped 4 bases, with 9 bases sitting between them. The CDR3 is made up of 13 amino acids. The germline CDR1 and CDR2 sequences are MGHRA and YSYEKL. The CDR3 sequence: CASSYGVYNEQFF. The CDR3 region has the DNA TGCGCCAGCAGCTACGGGGTTTACAATGAGCAGTTCTTC.

V and J are TRBV5-1 and TRBJ2-5, with TRBD2 identical over 9 bases. The CDR3 extends over 15 amino acids. The germline V gene encodes CDR1 SGHRS and CDR2 YFSETQ. With V trimmed by 4 bases and J by 1 base, 5 bases remained unmatched. CDR3 in DNA: TGCGCCAGCAGCCACAGCGGGAGGCCCCAAGAGACCCAGTACTTC. This gives the protein CASSHSGRPQETQYF.

This clone is a singleton in its sample. The rearrangement joins TRBV28 to TRBJ2-4; D is unclear. The length of the CDR3 is 19 residues. V dropped 6 bases and J dropped 0 bases, with 24 bases sitting between them. The germline gives CDR1 MDHEN, CDR2 SYDVKM. The CDR3 protein is CASSSIFLDTEEAKNIQYF. The CDR3 region has the DNA TGTGCCAGCAGCTCAATATTTTTAGACACTGAAGAAGCCAAAAACATTCAGTACTTC.

The chain has TRBV27 and TRBJ1-2; 7 bases align to TRBD1. This CDR3 comprises 15 residues. CDR1 MNHEY and CDR2 SMNVEV come from the germline V gene (reference sequence). J lost 4 bases, V lost 5 bases, and 10 bases had no gene match. The CDR3, as DNA: TGTGCCAGCAGTCCCCGGGACAGTCGGAGCTATGGCTACACCTTC. It codes for CASSPRDSRSYGYTF.

J is TRBJ2-2 and V is TRBV11-2; D is perhaps TRBD2 (6 bases). There are 15 residues in the CDR3. Per germline, CDR1 SGHAT and CDR2 FQNNGV. V lost 1 base and J 4 bases, leaving 10 bases between the germline ends. CDR3 loop: CASSLGGIRTGELFF. CDR3 bases: TGTGCCAGCAGCTTAGGCGGGATACGCACCGGGGAGCTGTTTTTT.

V gene TRBV5-8 combines with J gene TRBJ2-7, with D perhaps TRBD2 (6 bases). Germline-derived CDR1 and CDR2 are SGHTS and YDEGEE. The CDR3 totals 14 residues. V dropped 4 bases and J dropped 3 bases, with 14 bases sitting between them. The CDR3 sequence: CASSPQGGVYEQYF. Written as DNA, the CDR3 is TGTGCCAGCAGCCCTCAGGGCGGGGTCTACGAGCAGTACTTC. The full variable domain, completed using reference TRBV5-8 and TRBJ2-7, is EAGVTQSPTHLIKTRGQQATLRCSPISGHTSVYWYQQALGLGLQFLLWYDEGEERNRGNFPPRFSGRQFPNYSSELNVNALELEDSALYLCASSPQGGVYEQYFGPGTRLTVT.

This rearrangement joins TRBV10-3 to TRBJ2-5; 8 bases line up with TRBD2. After removal of 5 bases from V and 4 bases from J, the junction contained 12 bases not matched to a gene. In germline, CDR1 is ENHRY, CDR2 SYGVKD. This CDR3 has 16 amino acids. The CDR3 here is CAISSTEAGAGETQYF. As DNA, the CDR3 is TGTGCCATCAGTTCGACAGAAGCGGGAGCGGGAGAGACCCAGTACTTC.

The V gene is TRBV6-1, the J gene TRBJ2-7; tentative D call: TRBD1 (5 bases). CDR3 length: 19 residues. Per germline, CDR1 MNHNS and CDR2 SASEGT. Trimming cost V 2 bases and J 3 bases, with 26 bases left between them. The CDR3: CASSETRTLTGSVYYEQYF. Here the CDR3 DNA reads TGTGCCAGCAGTGAAACCAGAACCCTTACAGGATCTGTGTACTACGAGCAGTACTTC.

This CDR3 is CASSFSGSTDTQYF. CDR3 bases: TGTGCCAGCAGCTTCTCAGGGAGCACAGATACGCAGTATTTT. The V call is TRBV11-2, the J call TRBJ2-3, with D maybe TRBD1 (5 bases). The CDR3 is made up of 14 amino acids. Trimming took off 3 bases at V and 0 bases at J, with 7 bases between the two ends. In germline, CDR1 is SGHAT, CDR2 FQNNGV.

CDR3 protein: CAISSRAWGNQPQHF. The DNA of the CDR3 is TGTGCCATCAGTAGCCGGGCGTGGGGCAATCAGCCCCAGCATTTT. The chain is built from TRBV10-3 and TRBJ1-5, with D unresolved. The CDR3 has 15 amino acids. CDR1 is ENHRY and CDR2 is SYGVKD in the germline V gene. Trimming left V 5 bases short and J 2 bases short, with 13 bases between.

The gene calls are TRBV7-9 and TRBJ2-7; 8 nucleotides align to TRBD1. With V trimmed by 1 base and J by 3 bases, 2 bases remained unmatched. The CDR3 length is 14 residues. Germline-derived CDR1 and CDR2 are SEHNR and FQNEAQ (reference sequence). The CDR3 DNA reads as TGTGCCAGCAGCTTAGGGACAGGGAACTACGAGCAGTACTTC. Residues: CASSLGTGNYEQYF.

This rearrangement joins TRBV6-1 to TRBJ2-7, with no clear D. Trimming stripped 2 bases from V and 2 bases from J, with 13 bases between. This CDR3 comprises 15 residues. The germline V gene has CDR1 MNHNS and CDR2 SASEGT. CDR3 residues: CASSEISSTAYEQYF. The DNA for the CDR3 is TGTGCCAGCAGTGAAATCTCCTCGACGGCCTACGAGCAGTACTTC.

V and J are TRBV29-1 and TRBJ2-3, with D possibly matching TRBD1 (6 bases). The CDR3 loop spans 14 amino acids. Germline assignment: CDR1 SQVTM and CDR2 ANQGSEA. The ends were cut back, 7 bases at V and 6 bases at J, with 20 bases in the middle. DNA of the CDR3: TGCAGCGCGGGACACCCGACACTCCTCGATACGCAGTATTTT. Translating gives CSAGHPTLLDTQYF.

The chain couples TRBV6-5 to TRBJ2-7; no definite D call. The germline V gene has CDR1 MNHEY and CDR2 SVGAGI. This CDR3 is 12 amino acids long. Trimming removed 2 bases at V and 6 bases at J, with 8 bases between. CDR3 sequence reads: CASSYVRGEQYF. In DNA, the CDR3 is TGTGCCAGCAGTTACGTCCGCGGCGAGCAGTACTTC.